This T cell receptor (beta chain) is drawn from a study of read filtering for tumor transcriptome and immune sequencing. Study in general: Per sample, TCR-region reads ranged about 4 to 11 million by IR-seq, 85 to 1273 by RNA-seq. Study-wide findings and caveats: IR-seq and RNA-seq agreed better without single-read clonotypes.

This clonotype was seen only a few times. Its antigen is currently unknown. Molecular barcoded adaptors covering alpha/delta and beta/gamma chains were used on 400 to 450 ng RNA. TCRdb processed the reads anew with MiXCR; each CDR3 protein has one entry. The table has 35,000 to 50,000 distinct CDR3 sequences, approximately 19% seen once. The germline gives CDR1 SGHVS, CDR2 FQNEAQ. Trimming removed 0 bases at V and 1 base at J, with 12 bases between. This CDR3 is built from 16 residues. Sampling of bone marrow took place during active disease in every patient. The rearrangement uses TRBV7-8 and TRBJ2-5; a possible D gene is TRBD1 (5 bases). The source of this sequence is a donor over 35 with multiple myeloma. Material: a population of CD138-negative cells sorted from bone marrow. This chain's CDR3 is CASSLAAGQGQETQYF. CDR3 coding DNA: TGTGCCAGCAGCTTAGCGGCAGGGCAAGGCCAAGAGACCCAGTACTTC. Full variable domain (remainder filled in from reference TRBV7-8 and TRBJ2-5): GAGVSQSPRYKVAKRGQDVALRCDPISGHVSLFWYQQALGQGPEFLTYFQNEAQLDKSGLPSDRFFAERPEGSVSTLKIQRTQQEDSAVYLCASSLAAGQGQETQYFGPGTRLLVL.